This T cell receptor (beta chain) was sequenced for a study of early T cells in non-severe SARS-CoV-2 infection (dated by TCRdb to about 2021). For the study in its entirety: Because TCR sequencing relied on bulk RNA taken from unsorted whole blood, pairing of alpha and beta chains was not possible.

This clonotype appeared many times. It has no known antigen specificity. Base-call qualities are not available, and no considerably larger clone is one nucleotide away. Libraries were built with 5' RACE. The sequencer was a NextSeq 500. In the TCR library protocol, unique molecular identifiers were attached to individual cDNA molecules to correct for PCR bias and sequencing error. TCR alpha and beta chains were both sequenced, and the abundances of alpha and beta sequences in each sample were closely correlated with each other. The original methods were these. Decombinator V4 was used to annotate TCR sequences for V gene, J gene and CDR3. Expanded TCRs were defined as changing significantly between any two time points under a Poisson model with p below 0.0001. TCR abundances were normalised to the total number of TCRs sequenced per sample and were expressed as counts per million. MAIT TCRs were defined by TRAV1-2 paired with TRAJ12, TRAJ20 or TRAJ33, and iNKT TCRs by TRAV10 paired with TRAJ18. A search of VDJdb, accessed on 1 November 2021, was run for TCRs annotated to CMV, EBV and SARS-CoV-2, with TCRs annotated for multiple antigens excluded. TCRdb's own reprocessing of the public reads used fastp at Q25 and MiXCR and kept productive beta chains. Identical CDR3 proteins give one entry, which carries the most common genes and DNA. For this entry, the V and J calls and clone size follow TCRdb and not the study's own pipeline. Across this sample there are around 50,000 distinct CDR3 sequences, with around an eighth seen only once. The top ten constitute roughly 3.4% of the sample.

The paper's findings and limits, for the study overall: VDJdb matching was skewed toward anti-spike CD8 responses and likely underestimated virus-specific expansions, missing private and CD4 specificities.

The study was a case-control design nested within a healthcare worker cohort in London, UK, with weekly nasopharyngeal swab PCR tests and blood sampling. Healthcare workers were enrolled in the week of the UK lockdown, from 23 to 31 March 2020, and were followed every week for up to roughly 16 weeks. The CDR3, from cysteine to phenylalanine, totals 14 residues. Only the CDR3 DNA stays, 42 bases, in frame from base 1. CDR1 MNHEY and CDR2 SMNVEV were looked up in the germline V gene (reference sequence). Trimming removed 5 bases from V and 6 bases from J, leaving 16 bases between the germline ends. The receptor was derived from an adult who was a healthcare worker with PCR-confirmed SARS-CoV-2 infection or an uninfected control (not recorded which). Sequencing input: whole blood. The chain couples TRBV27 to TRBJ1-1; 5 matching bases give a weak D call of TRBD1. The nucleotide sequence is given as TGTGCCAGCAGTGAAAAGCCCGGACAATCTGAAGCTTTCTTT. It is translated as CASSEKPGQSEAFF.